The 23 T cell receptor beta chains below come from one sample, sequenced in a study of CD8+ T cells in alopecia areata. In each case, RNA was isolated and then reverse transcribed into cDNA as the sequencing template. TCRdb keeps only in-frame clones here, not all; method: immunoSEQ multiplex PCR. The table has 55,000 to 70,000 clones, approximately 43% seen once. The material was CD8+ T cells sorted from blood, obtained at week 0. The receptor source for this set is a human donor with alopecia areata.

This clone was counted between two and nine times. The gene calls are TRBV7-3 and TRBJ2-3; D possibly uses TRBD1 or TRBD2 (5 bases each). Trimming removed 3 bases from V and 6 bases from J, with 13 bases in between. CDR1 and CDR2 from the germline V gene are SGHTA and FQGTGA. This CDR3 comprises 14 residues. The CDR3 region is CASSLIARDDTQYF. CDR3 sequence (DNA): TGTGCCAGCAGCTTGATTGCCAGGGACGATACGCAGTATTTT.

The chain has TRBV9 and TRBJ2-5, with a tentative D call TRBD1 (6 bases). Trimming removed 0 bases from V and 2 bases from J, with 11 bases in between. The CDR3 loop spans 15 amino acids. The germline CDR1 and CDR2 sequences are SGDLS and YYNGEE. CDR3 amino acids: CASSVASGVQETQYF. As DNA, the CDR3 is TGTGCCAGCAGCGTAGCCTCAGGGGTTCAAGAGACCCAGTACTTC.

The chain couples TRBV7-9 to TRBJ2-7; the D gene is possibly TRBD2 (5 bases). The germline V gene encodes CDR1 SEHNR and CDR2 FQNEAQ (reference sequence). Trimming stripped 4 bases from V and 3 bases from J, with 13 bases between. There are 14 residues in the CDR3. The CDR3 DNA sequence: TGTGCCAGCAGCTCAGGTCCTAGCATCTACGAGCAGTACTTC. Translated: CASSSGPSIYEQYF.

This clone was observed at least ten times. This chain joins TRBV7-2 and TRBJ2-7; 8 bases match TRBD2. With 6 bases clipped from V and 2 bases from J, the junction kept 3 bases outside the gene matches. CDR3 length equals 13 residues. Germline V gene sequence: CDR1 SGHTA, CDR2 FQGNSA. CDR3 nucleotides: TGTGCCAGCAGTAAAGCGGGAGCCTACGAGCAGTACTTC. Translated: CASSKAGAYEQYF. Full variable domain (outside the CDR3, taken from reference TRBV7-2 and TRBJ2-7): GAGVSQSPSNKVTEKGKDVELRCDPISGHTALYWYRQSLGQGLEFLIYFQGNSAPDKSGLPSDRFSAERTGGSVSTLTIQRTQQEDSAVYLCASSKAGAYEQYFGPGTRLTVT.

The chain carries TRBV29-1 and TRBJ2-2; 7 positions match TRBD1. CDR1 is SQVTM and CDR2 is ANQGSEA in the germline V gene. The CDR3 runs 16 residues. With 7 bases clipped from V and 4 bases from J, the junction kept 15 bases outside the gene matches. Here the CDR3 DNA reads TGCAGCGGATGTTCAGCAGGGGGTCGTTCCACCGGGGAGCTGTTTTTT. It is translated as CSGCSAGGRSTGELFF.

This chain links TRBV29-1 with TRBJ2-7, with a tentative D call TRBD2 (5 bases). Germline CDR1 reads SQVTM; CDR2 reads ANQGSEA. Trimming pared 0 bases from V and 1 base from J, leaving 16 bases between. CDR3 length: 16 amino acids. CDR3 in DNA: TGCAGCGTTGAAGAACGACGAGGGTCAACTTCCTACGAGCAGTACTTC. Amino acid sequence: CSVEERRGSTSYEQYF.

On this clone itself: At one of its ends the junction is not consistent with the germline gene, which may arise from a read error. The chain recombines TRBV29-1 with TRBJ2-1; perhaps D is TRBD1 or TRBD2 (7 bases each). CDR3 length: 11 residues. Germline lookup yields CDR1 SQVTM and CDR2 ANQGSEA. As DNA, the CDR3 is TGCAGCGTTAACGAAGGGGGCCGGGGGGTCTTC. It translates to CSVNEGGRGVF.

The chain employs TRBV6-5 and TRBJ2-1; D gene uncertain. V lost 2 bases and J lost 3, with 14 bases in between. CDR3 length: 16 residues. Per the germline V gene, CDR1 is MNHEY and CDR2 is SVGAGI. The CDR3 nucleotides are TGTGCCAGCAGTTACACCGATTCGGCTAGCTACAATGAGCAGTTCTTC. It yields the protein CASSYTDSASYNEQFF.

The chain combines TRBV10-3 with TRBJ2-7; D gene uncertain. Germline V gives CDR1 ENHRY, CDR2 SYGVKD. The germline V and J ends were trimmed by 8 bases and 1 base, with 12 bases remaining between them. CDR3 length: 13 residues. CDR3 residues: CAIRVALSYEQYF. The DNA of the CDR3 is TGTGCCATCCGTGTGGCCTTATCCTACGAGCAGTACTTC.

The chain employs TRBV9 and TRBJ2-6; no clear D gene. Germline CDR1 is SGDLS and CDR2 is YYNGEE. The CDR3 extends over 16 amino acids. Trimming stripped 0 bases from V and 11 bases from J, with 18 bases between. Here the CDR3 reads CASSVGIGFIGDVLTF. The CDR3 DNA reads TGTGCCAGCAGCGTAGGGATCGGGTTTATTGGCGACGTCCTGACTTTC.

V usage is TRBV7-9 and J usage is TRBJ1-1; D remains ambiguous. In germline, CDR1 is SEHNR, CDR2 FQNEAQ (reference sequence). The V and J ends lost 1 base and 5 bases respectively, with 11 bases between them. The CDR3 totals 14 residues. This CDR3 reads CASSLDPGYTEAFF. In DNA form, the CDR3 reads TGTGCCAGCAGCTTAGATCCGGGATATACTGAAGCTTTCTTT. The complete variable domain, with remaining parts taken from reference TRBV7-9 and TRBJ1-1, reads DTGVSQNPRHKITKRGQNVTFRCDPISEHNRLYWYRQTLGQGPEFLTYFQNEAQLEKSRLLSDRFSAERPKGSFSTLEIQRTEQGDSAMYLCASSLDPGYTEAFFGQGTRLTVV.

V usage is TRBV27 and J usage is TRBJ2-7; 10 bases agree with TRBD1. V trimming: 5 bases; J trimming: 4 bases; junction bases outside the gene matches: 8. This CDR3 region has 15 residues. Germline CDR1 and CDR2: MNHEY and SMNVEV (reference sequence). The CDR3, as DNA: TGTGCCAGCAGTCCTACCGGGACAGGGGTTTACGAGCAGTACTTC. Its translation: CASSPTGTGVYEQYF.

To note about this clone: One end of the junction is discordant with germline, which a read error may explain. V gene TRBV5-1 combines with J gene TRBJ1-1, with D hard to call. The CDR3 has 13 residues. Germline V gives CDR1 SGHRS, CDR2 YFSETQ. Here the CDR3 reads CASSMRLNTEAFF. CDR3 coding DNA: TGCGCCAGCAGCATGCGGTTGAATACTGAAGCTTTCTTT.

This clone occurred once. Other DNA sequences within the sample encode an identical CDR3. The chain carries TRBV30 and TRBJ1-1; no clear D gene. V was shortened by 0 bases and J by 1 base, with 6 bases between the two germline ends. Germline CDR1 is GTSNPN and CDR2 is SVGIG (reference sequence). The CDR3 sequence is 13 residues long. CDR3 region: CAWSVGRNTEAFF. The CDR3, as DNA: TGTGCCTGGAGTGTTGGGAGGAACACTGAAGCTTTCTTT.

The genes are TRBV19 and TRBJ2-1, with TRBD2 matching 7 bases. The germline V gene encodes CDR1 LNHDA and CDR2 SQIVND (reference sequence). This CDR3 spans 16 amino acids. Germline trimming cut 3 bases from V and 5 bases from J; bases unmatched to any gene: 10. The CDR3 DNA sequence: TGTGCCAGTAGTATTCGTGCGGGAGAGGGGAACAATGAGCAGTTCTTC. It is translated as CASSIRAGEGNNEQFF.

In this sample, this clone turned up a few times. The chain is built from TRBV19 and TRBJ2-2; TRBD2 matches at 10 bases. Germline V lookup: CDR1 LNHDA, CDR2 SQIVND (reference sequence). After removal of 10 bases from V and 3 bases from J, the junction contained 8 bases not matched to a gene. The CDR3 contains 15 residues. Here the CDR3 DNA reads TGTGCCACCGACCGCGGGACTAGCGACACCGGGGAGCTGTTTTTT. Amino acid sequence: CATDRGTSDTGELFF. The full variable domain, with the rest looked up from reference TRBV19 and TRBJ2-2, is DGGITQSPKYLFRKEGQNVTLSCEQNLNHDAMYWYRQDPGQGLRLIYYSQIVNDFQKGDIAEGYSVSREKKESFPLTVTSAQKNPTAFYLCATDRGTSDTGELFFGEGSRLTVL.

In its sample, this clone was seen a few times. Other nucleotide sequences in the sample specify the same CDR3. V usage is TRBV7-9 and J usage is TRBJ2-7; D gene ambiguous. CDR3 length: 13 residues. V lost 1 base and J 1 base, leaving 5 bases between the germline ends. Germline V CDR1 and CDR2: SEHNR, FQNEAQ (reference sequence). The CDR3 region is CASSLGDSYEQYF. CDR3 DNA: TGTGCCAGCAGCTTAGGGGATTCCTACGAGCAGTACTTC.

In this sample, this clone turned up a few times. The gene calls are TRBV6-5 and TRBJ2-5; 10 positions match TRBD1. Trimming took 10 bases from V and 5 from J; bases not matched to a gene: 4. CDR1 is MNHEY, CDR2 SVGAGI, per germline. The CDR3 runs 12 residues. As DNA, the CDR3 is TGTGCCACCGAGGACAGGGGGGAGACCCAGTACTTC. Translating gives CATEDRGETQYF.

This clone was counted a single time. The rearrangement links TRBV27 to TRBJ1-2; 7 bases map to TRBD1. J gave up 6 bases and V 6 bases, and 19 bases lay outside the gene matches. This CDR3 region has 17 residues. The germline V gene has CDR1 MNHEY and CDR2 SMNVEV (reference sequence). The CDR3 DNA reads TGTGCCAGCAGGCCGACAGGGACCGCCGGCAGGGGAGATGGCTACACCTTC. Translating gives CASRPTGTAGRGDGYTF.

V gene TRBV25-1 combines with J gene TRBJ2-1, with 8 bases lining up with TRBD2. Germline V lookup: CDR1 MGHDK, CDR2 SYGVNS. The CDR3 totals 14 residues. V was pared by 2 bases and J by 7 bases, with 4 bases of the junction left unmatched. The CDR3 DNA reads TGTGCCAGCAGTGAACTAACTAGCGGTAATGAGCAGTTCTTC. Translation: CASSELTSGNEQFF.

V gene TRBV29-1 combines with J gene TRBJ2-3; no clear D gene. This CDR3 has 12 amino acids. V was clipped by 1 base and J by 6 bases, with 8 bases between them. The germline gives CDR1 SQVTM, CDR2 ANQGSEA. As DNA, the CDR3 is TGCAGCGTTGAAGGTGTCGAGGATACGCAGTATTTT. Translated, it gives CSVEGVEDTQYF.

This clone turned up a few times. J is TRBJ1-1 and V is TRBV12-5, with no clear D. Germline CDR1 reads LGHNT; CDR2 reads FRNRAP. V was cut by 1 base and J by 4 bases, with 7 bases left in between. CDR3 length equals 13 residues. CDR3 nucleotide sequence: TGTGCTAGTGGTTTGGGGACCGGCACTGAAGCTTTCTTT. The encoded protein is CASGLGTGTEAFF.

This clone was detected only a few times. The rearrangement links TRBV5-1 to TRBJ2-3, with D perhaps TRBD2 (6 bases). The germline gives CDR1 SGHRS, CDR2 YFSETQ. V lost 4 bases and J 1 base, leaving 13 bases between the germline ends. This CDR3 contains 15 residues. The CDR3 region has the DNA TGCGCCAGCAGCGAGCGGACTACCCGCACAGATACGCAGTATTTT. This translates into CASSERTTRTDTQYF.